This TCR beta chain was sequenced for a study of CD8+ T cells in alopecia areata. Germline CDR1 is SGDLS and CDR2 is YYNGEE. V was pared by 0 bases and J by 13 bases, with 4 bases of the junction left unmatched. The CDR3 length is 13 residues. A note on this clone: Antigen specificity is unknown.

From alopecia areata patients, lesional scalp punch biopsies and peripheral blood were collected. From PBMCs, CD4+ and CD8+ T cells were sorted. Broader study findings: Relative to normal scalp, lesional scalp, especially alopecia totalis/universalis, showed higher clonality.

Sequencing used cDNA as its template, made by extracting RNA and reverse transcribing it. Profiled with immunoSEQ multiplex PCR; TCRdb holds only in-frame clones, not every one. This sample has roughly 35,000 clones, with around 60% found just once. J is TRBJ1-6 and V is TRBV9; 7 bases are a match to TRBD1. Input material: NKG2D-high CD8+ T cells sorted from blood. The clonotype comes from a human donor with alopecia areata. CDR3 loop: CASSVAGGGPLHF. CDR3 in DNA: TGTGCCAGCAGCGTAGCTGGAGGGGGCCCCCTCCACTTT. Full variable domain (remainder filled in from reference TRBV9 and TRBJ1-6): DSGVTQTPKHLITATGQRVTLRCSPRSGDLSVYWYQQSLDQGLQFLIQYYNGEERAKGNILERFSAQQFPDLHSELNLSSLELGDSALYFCASSVAGGGPLHFGNGTRLTVT.